In this sample, the clone carrying this T cell receptor beta chain turned up a few times. The entry originates in a study of T-cell reconstitution after alpha-beta-depleted transplantation in children. As it was prepared, the TCRbeta library received unique molecular identifiers. TCRdb called the PCR reads again in MiXCR, with one record for every CDR3 protein. The sample has about 400,000 distinct CDR3 sequences, 13% seen once. The CDR3 has 12 amino acids. Trimming took off 3 bases at V and 7 bases at J, with 4 bases between the two ends. Germline V gives CDR1 MNHEY, CDR2 SMNVEV (reference sequence).

The chain is built from TRBV27 and TRBJ1-6, with D uncertain. The sequencing here drew on PBMCs, taken from the stem cell graft. The receptor was derived from a human donor who donated a stem cell graft to a child with Fanconi anemia. In DNA, the CDR3 is TGTGCCAGCAGTTTTAGGAATTCACCCCTCCACTTT. Translated: CASSFRNSPLHF.